These T cell receptor beta chains were read from a single sample in a study of T cells in Graves' hyperthyroidism and ophthalmopathy. One entry per CDR3 protein results from TCRdb running MiXCR on the multiplex PCR reads. The sample holds about 350,000 distinct CDR3 sequences; around 18% are singletons and the top ten take around a sixth. Sequences were obtained from blood. The receptors were sampled from a woman aged 40 to 50 with Graves' ophthalmopathy. Each CDR3 is given with its conserved first and last residue. The D gene is left open where the match is weak. Size is stated for part of the rows, as once, few or many counts, or as a class when the clone is expanded.

CAMGGLGDAEAFF,many,-,TRBV10-3
CASSFRTSGTFYEQYF,many,TRBD2,TRBV28
CASSQGLGGRVYEQYF,many,-,TRBV4-1
CASSGTSDYGYTF,many,-,TRBV7-2
CASSIDFSSLADYGYTF,once,-,TRBV19
CASSDGRNSYEQYF,many,-,TRBV10-2
CAWASLPYEQYF,-,-,TRBV30
CASHSGGHDVYEQYF,many,-,TRBV27
CASLRTGSNQPQHF,once,TRBD1,TRBV6-2/TRBV6-3
CACRRQGAVGELFF,many,TRBD1,TRBV30
CSASIRNEQYF,many,-,TRBV20-1
CASSPGTYEQYF,many,-,TRBV5-1
CSASVDKVQPQHF,many,-,TRBV20-1
CASSVFGGRTGELFF,-,-,TRBV6-1
CSARVSRTVYEQYF,many,-,TRBV20-1
CASSYTYRVGTEAFF,-,-,TRBV6-5
CASRQGAGSLGLSNQPQHF,many,TRBD1,TRBV6-6
CSASATGVKNIQYF,many,-,TRBV20-1
CASSVEGQGAEAFF,many,TRBD1,TRBV9
CASSSALTGAFRETQYF,many,TRBD1,TRBV28
CASSLTRYGTHEQYF,many,-,TRBV6-2/TRBV6-3
CASRDIRTGQTEAFF,many,TRBD1,TRBV11-2
CSASNAGAGTGELFF,few,-,TRBV20-1
CASSLGVTNKQETQYF,-,-,TRBV11-2
CASSRRKQETQYF,many,-,TRBV14